This T cell receptor (beta chain) appears in the sequencing data of a study of PD-1 blockade in mismatch repair-deficient tumors. Libraries were prepared by immunoSEQ multiplex PCR; TCRdb keeps only in-frame clonotypes and omits some of them. The top ten clones hold approximately 2.7% of a sample with tens of thousands of clones, around 85% of them seen once. The CDR3 is 15 amino acids. Trimming left V 3 bases short and J 3 bases short, with 14 bases between. The germline gives CDR1 SGHRS, CDR2 YFSETQ. The sample was peripheral blood, taken 12 weeks after starting pembrolizumab. This sequence was found in an adult with mismatch repair-deficient cancer. The V call is TRBV5-1, the J call TRBJ2-3, with D perhaps TRBD2 (6 bases). DNA of the CDR3: TGCGCCAGCAGCTCGGGACTCCTGGGTACAGATACGCAGTATTTT. It yields the protein CASSSGLLGTDTQYF.